The T cell receptor (beta chain) described here comes from a study of sequential checkpoint blockade in melanoma. At the level of the study: First-line arms were nivolumab then ipilimumab, or the reverse, randomized 1:1. After both sequences, patients received maintenance nivolumab.

Treatment: randomized to nivolumab then ipilimumab (arm A) or the reverse (arm B). PBMC sorting kept live CD3+CD8+ cells without CD19 or CD56. The V gene's germline CDR1 is MNHEY and CDR2 SMNVEV (reference sequence). V gave up 0 bases and J gave up 4 bases, with 7 bases separating them. The CDR3 consists of 13 residues. The protocol was immunoSEQ multiplex PCR, while the TCRdb copy is restricted to in-frame clones and leaves out a portion. This table holds about 5,700 clones, about 85% found once. The sequence derives from a human donor with melanoma. The chain is built from TRBV27 and TRBJ2-7, with a weak D call TRBD2 (6 bases). The source was CD8+ T cells sorted from blood (inferred from file names), collected from a patient given nivolumab and ipilimumab in sequence. The CDR3 region has the DNA TGTGCCAGCAGTTTATCAAGCGGGTACGAGCAGTACTTC. Amino acid sequence: CASSLSSGYEQYF.